This TCR beta chain was captured in a study of cytomegalovirus exposure and HLA in healthy donors. The PCR used 60 Vbeta and 13 Jbeta primers. Profiled with immunoSEQ multiplex PCR; TCRdb holds only in-frame clones, not every one. The sample lists roughly 120,000 clones, approximately 76% occurring once. The CDR3 runs 13 residues. CDR1 is MNHNS, CDR2 SASEGT, per germline. V lost 8 bases to trimming and J lost 11 bases; unmatched junction nucleotides: 12. The rearrangement uses TRBV6-1 and TRBJ1-5; 7 bases fit TRBD1. The sample was PBMCs. The source is a man between 45 and 60 years old in good health and CMV-seropositive. The CDR3 sequence is CASRKRGQQAQHF. CDR3 nucleotide sequence: TGTGCCAGCCGTAAACGGGGACAGCAAGCCCAGCATTTT.